Listed below are T cell receptor beta chains from one sample, sequenced in a study of technical replicates of blood from several donors. Here immunoSEQ multiplex PCR was the method, and the copy in TCRdb shows in-frame clones only, minus some. The sample lists 70,000 to 95,000 clones, about 91% seen once, with about 0.4% in the top ten. The sequenced material came from T cells isolated from PBMCs. All receptors come from a human donor in good health. Some clones in this sample may be carry-over from other donors' samples. The conserved cysteine and the conserved F or W are not part of the CDR3 here. Fields, in order: V gene, J gene, CDR3 protein.

V: TRBV6-1; J: TRBJ2-1; CDR3: ASITSGGHNEQF
V: TRBV19; J: TRBJ2-7; CDR3: ATGTGGSYEQY
V: TRBV6-5; J: TRBJ2-1; CDR3: ASSKRQGLNNEQF
V: TRBV19; J: TRBJ2-7; CDR3: ASSIRRSSYEQY
V: TRBV19; J: TRBJ2-7; CDR3: ASSMSGPYEQY
V: TRBV14; J: TRBJ2-7; CDR3: ASCFNRDYEQY
V: TRBV27; J: TRBJ2-5; CDR3: ASSFWGASGSPETQY
V: TRBV5-1; J: TRBJ2-2; CDR3: ASSLLPSGSANTGELF
V: TRBV5-1; J: TRBJ1-4; CDR3: ASRGRNNEKLF
V: TRBV6-6; J: TRBJ2-7; CDR3: ASRDTGGDTYEQY
V: TRBV9; J: TRBJ2-1; CDR3: ASSAPRAGGIFSYNEQF
V: TRBV2; J: TRBJ2-1; CDR3: ASGQTSSYNEQF
V: TRBV11-2; J: TRBJ1-1; CDR3: ASSPERFQAF
V: TRBV6-1; J: TRBJ1-5; CDR3: ASLGLGPGNQPQH
V: TRBV30; J: TRBJ2-7; CDR3: AWSVAAGVGSQY
V: TRBV9; J: TRBJ1-2; CDR3: ASSAPGSVLHGYT
V: TRBV2; J: TRBJ2-1; CDR3: ASGIAGGANEQF
V: TRBV28; J: TRBJ1-4; CDR3: ASRHVSGTGSSTNEKLF
V: TRBV2; J: TRBJ2-2; CDR3: ASSEPLTTGDTGELF
V: TRBV2; J: TRBJ2-3; CDR3: ASREVRDTQY
V: TRBV4-1; J: TRBJ2-2; CDR3: ASSPGLAGFSTGELF
V: TRBV29-1; J: TRBJ1-4; CDR3: SVNRAANEKLF
V: TRBV9; J: TRBJ2-6; CDR3: ASSGTRASGANVLT
V: TRBV5-1; J: TRBJ2-5; CDR3: ASRLGSLQETQY